These 8 T cell receptor beta chains were all obtained from the same sample, sequenced in a study of CD8+CD57+ T cells in acquired aplastic anemia. Genomic DNA was employed as the template in profiling TCR beta VDJ and CDR3. TCRdb ran MiXCR on the reads and lists one entry per CDR3 protein. In the table there are under 350,000 distinct CDR3 sequences, approximately 57% of which are singletons. The patients chosen for sequencing had shown expansion of CD8+CD57+ cells (detected by flow cytometry). Sequencing used sorted CD4+, CD8+, or CD8+CD57+ T cells (not recorded which) from PBMCs. The source is a human donor with aplastic anemia.

This clonotype was counted ten times or more. The chain recombines TRBV7-9 with TRBJ1-5, with 8 bases that match TRBD1. The CDR3 extends over 18 amino acids. The J segment lost 2 bases and the V segment lost 4 bases, leaving 13 bases of the junction unmatched. Germline assignment: CDR1 SEHNR and CDR2 FQNEAQ (reference sequence). The CDR3: CASSWETGDSTRNQPQHF. DNA for the CDR3: TGTGCCAGCAGCTGGGAGACAGGGGATTCAACGCGCAATCAGCCCCAGCATTTT.

The chain links TRBV25-1 to TRBJ2-1; TRBD2 aligns across 7 bases. V was clipped by 4 bases and J by 7 bases; unmatched bases: 16. Germline values: CDR1 MGHDK, CDR2 SYGVNS. The CDR3 loop spans 17 amino acids. The CDR3 DNA reads TGTGCCAGCAGTGCTAGAGATCCCGGCGGGAGTACGAATGAGCAGTTCTTC. Translating gives CASSARDPGGSTNEQFF.

This chain uses TRBV9 with TRBJ2-5; maybe TRBD2 (6 bases). The CDR3 sequence is 16 residues long. The V end was cut by 4 bases, the J end by 0 bases, with 16 bases between. Germline lookup yields CDR1 SGDLS and CDR2 YYNGEE. The CDR3 protein is CASSLGAEGYQETQYF. The CDR3 nucleotides are TGTGCCAGCAGCCTTGGCGCGGAGGGATACCAAGAGACCCAGTACTTC.

The chain employs TRBV11-2 and TRBJ2-1, with TRBD2 identical over 7 bases. Per the germline V gene, CDR1 is SGHAT and CDR2 is FQNNGV. The CDR3 has 14 amino acids. V lost 9 bases to trimming and J lost 0 bases; unmatched junction nucleotides: 5. Here the CDR3 reads CASRWDYSYNEQFF. The DNA of the CDR3 is TGTGCCAGTCGTTGGGACTACTCCTACAATGAGCAGTTCTTC.

The sample holds many counts of this clonotype. V gene TRBV20-1 combines with J gene TRBJ1-2, with a possible D match to TRBD1 (6 bases). V lost 3 bases, J lost 3 bases, and 11 bases lay in between. This CDR3 has 13 residues. CDR1 is DFQATT, CDR2 SNEGSKA, per germline (reference sequence). The DNA for the CDR3 is TGCAGTGCTAGGGGAGGACAGTACTATGGCTACACCTTC. Translation: CSARGGQYYGYTF.

In the case of this clonotype: The final CDR3 position lacks the conserved phenylalanine or tryptophan, pointing to a likely read error. DNA of the CDR3: TGTGCCACCAGCAGAGACACGGGGCACCTCCCTAGAAACACCATATATTTA. This gives the protein CATSRDTGHLPRNTIYL. This chain joins TRBV15 and TRBJ1-3, with D perhaps matching TRBD1 (5 bases). CDR1 and CDR2 (germline): LNHNV, YYDKDF (reference sequence). The CDR3 has 17 amino acids. V dropped 0 bases and J dropped 5 bases, with 17 bases sitting between them.

In nucleotides, the CDR3 is TGTGCCAGCAGCTTAGGGGAGAAGAAGGGCTACACCTTC. Amino acid sequence: CASSLGEKKGYTF. The chain couples TRBV7-9 to TRBJ1-2; D call uncertain. The CDR3 length is 13 residues. V shed 1 base and J shed 8 bases, with 11 bases lying between them. CDR1 SEHNR and CDR2 FQNEAQ come from the germline V gene (reference sequence).

In this sample, this clonotype turned up once. The chain joins TRBV13 to TRBJ2-7; 9 positions match TRBD1. V lost 5 bases, J lost 4 bases, and 6 bases stayed unmatched. The CDR3 consists of 14 residues. Germline CDR1 PRHDT, CDR2 FYEKMQ (reference sequence). In nucleotides, the CDR3 is TGTGCCAGCAGCCAGGGGGACAGGGCGTACGAGCAGTACTTC. It translates to CASSQGDRAYEQYF.